Each of the 16 T cell receptor beta chains below was sequenced from the same sample in a study of T-cell reconstitution after alpha-beta-depleted transplantation in children. TCRbeta library preparation incorporated unique molecular identifiers. TCRdb called the PCR reads again in MiXCR, with one record for every CDR3 protein. Of more than 200,000 distinct CDR3 sequences listed, roughly 26% are singletons. The sample was PBMCs, taken before TCRalphabeta/CD19-depleted stem cell transplant. The source is a girl aged 2-9 years with Fanconi anemia, due to receive a stem cell transplant.

This clonotype was picked up many times. The gene calls are TRBV12-3 or TRBV12-4 and TRBJ2-7, with TRBD2 matching 13 bases. The CDR3 covers 15 residues. Losses at the gene ends were 5 bases for V and 4 bases for J; bases not matched to a gene: 5. CDR3 sequence reads: CASSLPGLAGYEQYF. The DNA of the CDR3 is TGTGCCAGCAGTCTACCGGGACTAGCGGGGTACGAGCAGTACTTC.

This rearrangement joins TRBV20-1 to TRBJ2-7, with D uncertain. This CDR3 region has 13 residues. Trimming removed 2 bases at V and 3 bases at J, with 11 bases between. From germline, CDR1 is DFQATT and CDR2 SNEGSKA (reference sequence). The CDR3 bases are TGCAGTGCTAGACCCGGGTGGGTCTACGAGCAGTACTTC. This gives the protein CSARPGWVYEQYF.

This clonotype has a count of ten or more. The chain carries TRBV29-1 and TRBJ2-3; possible D gene TRBD1, 6 bases. CDR3 length: 12 amino acids. Germline assignment: CDR1 SQVTM and CDR2 ANQGSEA. Trimming took off 4 bases at V and 1 base at J, with 6 bases between the two ends. CDR3 bases: TGCAGCGTTGGACAGGGCACAGATACGCAGTATTTT. It is translated as CSVGQGTDTQYF.

In its sample, this clonotype was seen a few times. V gene TRBV23-1 combines with J gene TRBJ2-7; 8 nucleotides match TRBD1. TRBV23-1 is an open reading frame whose function is uncertain. This CDR3 has 16 residues. V shed 5 bases, J shed 5 bases, and the junction held 14 bases outside the gene matches. For the CDR3, the DNA is TGCGCCAGCAGTGCTTCATCCGGGACAGGACAGGACGAGCAGTACTTC. Translation gives CASSASSGTGQDEQYF.

This clonotype has at least ten counts. V is TRBV20-1 and J is TRBJ1-6, with 7 bases identical to TRBD1. This CDR3 is built from 15 residues. V shed 3 bases, J shed 4 bases, and the junction held 6 bases outside the gene matches. Germline V gives CDR1 DFQATT, CDR2 SNEGSKA (reference sequence). The CDR3 spells CSARGQTLYNSPLHF. Written as DNA, the CDR3 is TGCAGTGCTAGGGGACAGACCTTGTATAATTCACCCCTCCACTTT.

This clonotype appeared many times. The rearrangement joins TRBV29-1 to TRBJ2-1; 7 bases match TRBD2. J gave up 3 bases and V 7 bases, and 15 bases lay outside the gene matches. Germline lookup yields CDR1 SQVTM and CDR2 ANQGSEA. This CDR3 has 16 residues. The CDR3 protein is CSAQVGGILGYNEQFF. The CDR3 nucleotides read TGCAGCGCCCAAGTGGGAGGGATTTTAGGCTACAATGAGCAGTTCTTC.

This rearrangement joins TRBV20-1 to TRBJ2-3, with 7 bases identical to TRBD2. The germline V gene has CDR1 DFQATT and CDR2 SNEGSKA (reference sequence). This CDR3 is built from 19 residues. The ends lost 2 bases at V and 1 base at J; junction bases unmatched: 18. Here the CDR3 DNA reads TGCAGTGCTAGAAACGTCGGCGGGACTACCCAACGACGCACAGATACGCAGTATTTT. It is translated as CSARNVGGTTQRRTDTQYF.

The chain couples TRBV20-1 to TRBJ1-6; 8 nucleotides agree with TRBD1. The CDR3 loop spans 15 amino acids. V was clipped by 5 bases and J by 3 bases; unmatched bases: 6. Germline lookup yields CDR1 DFQATT and CDR2 SNEGSKA (reference sequence). The DNA of the CDR3 is TGCAGTGCTCCGACAGGGGCCCACTATAATTCACCCCTCCACTTT. Amino acid sequence: CSAPTGAHYNSPLHF.

This clonotype was observed many times. This sequence joins TRBV13 and TRBJ1-5; D possibly corresponds to TRBD1 (6 bases). There are 15 residues in the CDR3. The germline V gene encodes CDR1 PRHDT and CDR2 FYEKMQ (reference sequence). The V gene lost 3 bases and the J gene lost 5 bases, with 14 bases spanning the gap. This chain's CDR3 is CASSLGAGHDQPQHF. Written as DNA, the CDR3 is TGTGCCAGCAGCTTGGGGGCGGGACACGATCAGCCCCAGCATTTT.

This clonotype was observed many times. V is TRBV29-1 and J is TRBJ1-5; D perhaps matches TRBD1 (5 bases). Trimming took 4 bases from V and 5 from J, leaving 12 bases between them. Germline lookup yields CDR1 SQVTM and CDR2 ANQGSEA. The CDR3 is 13 residues long. CDR3 sequence reads: CSVGFRDDQPQHF. The CDR3 region has the DNA TGCAGCGTTGGATTTAGGGACGATCAGCCCCAGCATTTT.

This clonotype was seen ten or more times. The rearrangement links TRBV29-1 to TRBJ2-5; perhaps D is TRBD1 or TRBD2 (5 bases each). CDR1 and CDR2 (germline): SQVTM, ANQGSEA. The CDR3 has 13 residues. Trimming left V 4 bases short and J 1 base short, with 10 bases between. Here the CDR3 reads CSVADSGQETQYF. CDR3 sequence (DNA): TGCAGCGTTGCCGACAGCGGCCAAGAGACCCAGTACTTC.

Only a few counts were recorded for this clonotype. This rearrangement joins TRBV29-1 to TRBJ1-2; D ambiguous. Trimming took off 6 bases at V and 8 bases at J, with 13 bases between the two ends. Germline CDR1 is SQVTM and CDR2 is ANQGSEA. CDR3 length equals 11 residues. The DNA for the CDR3 is TGCAGCGTGTCACCCGGTGGAGGCTACACCTTC. It specifies CSVSPGGGYTF.

The rearrangement uses TRBV20-1 and TRBJ2-1; D is undetermined. The CDR3 has 15 amino acids. Germline V gene lookup returns CDR1 DFQATT and CDR2 SNEGSKA (reference sequence). V lost 1 base, J lost 4 bases, and 14 bases lay in between. The CDR3 here is CSARAPGARYNEQFF. The CDR3, as DNA: TGCAGTGCTAGAGCCCCAGGAGCGAGGTACAATGAGCAGTTCTTC.

This clonotype was detected many times. This chain uses TRBV7-3 with TRBJ2-5, with a tentative D call TRBD2 (5 bases). V lost 2 bases and J 0 bases, leaving 7 bases between the germline ends. The V gene's germline CDR1 is SGHTA and CDR2 FQGTGA. CDR3 size: 14 residues. The CDR3 here is CASSLSGNQETQYF. CDR3 sequence (DNA): TGTGCCAGCAGCTTATCCGGGAACCAAGAGACCCAGTACTTC.

Ten or more counts support this clonotype. This chain joins TRBV12-3 or TRBV12-4 and TRBJ2-2; tentatively, D is TRBD2 (6 bases). Trimming took 9 bases from V and 3 from J, leaving 14 bases between them. This CDR3 is 14 amino acids long. Here the CDR3 reads CARPAWGDTGELFF. DNA of the CDR3: TGTGCCAGGCCCGCCTGGGGGGACACCGGGGAGCTGTTTTTT.

The gene calls are TRBV5-1 and TRBJ2-2; 7 bases are shared with TRBD2. The CDR3 length is 16 residues. Per germline, CDR1 SGHRS and CDR2 YFSETQ. With V trimmed by 4 bases and J by 0 bases, 6 bases remained unmatched. CDR3 residues: CASSPGGRSNTGELFF. The CDR3 coding sequence is TGCGCCAGCAGCCCGGGGGGACGATCGAACACCGGGGAGCTGTTTTTT.